Listed below are T cell receptor beta chains from one sample, sequenced in a study of blood T cell repertoires in COVID-19. Assay used: immunoSEQ multiplex PCR; TCRdb lists only in-frame clones, some missing. The data contain hundreds of thousands of clones, 75% to 90% of them seen just once; the ten biggest clones take up around 8%. The sample comprised PBMCs or T cells enriched from blood (not recorded which). These receptors all come from a woman aged 60-75 years who had recovered from COVID-19. Each CDR3 is given with its conserved first and last residue. A D gene is named only where the DNA matches it firmly. Clone size is given for some rows only: seen once, a few or many times, or a class if the clone is expanded.

clone size: -
J gene: TRBJ2-2
D gene: -
V gene: TRBV10-2
CDR3 protein: CASSETSRGFVGELFF
CDR3 DNA: TGCGCCAGCAGTGAGACTAGTAGAGGGTTCGTTGGGGAGCTGTTTTTT

clone size: few
J gene: TRBJ1-2
D gene: -
V gene: TRBV15
CDR3 protein: CATSRGSLYGYTF
CDR3 DNA: TGTGCCACCAGCAGAGGAAGCCTTTATGGCTACACCTTC

clone size: few
J gene: TRBJ1-1
D gene: TRBD1
V gene: TRBV15
CDR3 protein: CATSMTGELAFF
CDR3 DNA: TGTGCCACCAGCATGACAGGGGAGTTGGCTTTCTTT

clone size: -
J gene: TRBJ1-3
D gene: -
V gene: TRBV5-1
CDR3 protein: CASSPDRGGSGNTIYF
CDR3 DNA: TGCGCCAGCAGCCCCGATCGGGGTGGATCTGGAAACACCATATATTTT

clone size: once
J gene: TRBJ1-2
D gene: TRBD1
V gene: TRBV4-1
CDR3 protein: CASSHGTGANYGYTF
CDR3 DNA: TGCGCCAGCAGCCACGGGACAGGCGCTAACTATGGCTACACCTTC

clone size: -
J gene: TRBJ2-1
D gene: TRBD2
V gene: TRBV9
CDR3 protein: CASSVGGLVPEQFF
CDR3 DNA: TGTGCCAGCAGCGTAGGGGGACTAGTTCCTGAGCAGTTCTTC

clone size: -
J gene: TRBJ2-3
D gene: -
V gene: TRBV2
CDR3 protein: CATSRNNSPDTQYF
CDR3 DNA: TGTGCCACCAGTCGAAATAATAGTCCCGATACGCAGTATTTT

clone size: -
J gene: TRBJ1-5
D gene: -
V gene: TRBV7-2
CDR3 protein: CASSPQGGSNQPQHF
CDR3 DNA: TGTGCCAGCAGCCCCCAGGGTGGTAGCAATCAGCCCCAGCATTTT

clone size: -
J gene: TRBJ1-2
D gene: -
V gene: TRBV7-9
CDR3 protein: CASTPPGSGEDEGYGYTF
CDR3 DNA: TGTGCCAGCACTCCTCCCGGCTCCGGGGAGGATGAGGGCTATGGCTACACCTTC

clone size: -
J gene: TRBJ1-1
D gene: -
V gene: TRBV25-1
CDR3 protein: CASGRVGTEAFF
CDR3 DNA: TGTGCCAGCGGCCGGGTGGGTACTGAAGCTTTCTTT

clone size: once
J gene: TRBJ1-4
D gene: -
V gene: TRBV4-1
CDR3 protein: CASSPREGGNEKLFF
CDR3 DNA: TGCGCCAGCAGCCCAAGAGAAGGGGGTAATGAAAAACTGTTTTTT

clone size: -
J gene: TRBJ1-1
D gene: -
V gene: TRBV5-4
CDR3 protein: CASSQGRDTEAFF
CDR3 DNA: TGTGCCAGCAGCCAGGGGAGGGACACTGAAGCTTTCTTT

clone size: -
J gene: TRBJ2-7
D gene: TRBD1
V gene: TRBV5-8
CDR3 protein: CASSFRGLTYEQYF
CDR3 DNA: TGTGCCAGCAGCTTCAGGGGGCTGACCTACGAGCAGTACTTC

clone size: -
J gene: TRBJ2-3
D gene: TRBD2
V gene: TRBV9
CDR3 protein: CASSVGAGGTDTQYF
CDR3 DNA: TGTGCCAGCAGCGTAGGAGCGGGGGGGACAGATACGCAGTATTTT

clone size: -
J gene: TRBJ1-5
D gene: TRBD1
V gene: TRBV6-5
CDR3 protein: CASRPGTGVQPQHF
CDR3 DNA: TGTGCCAGCAGACCCGGGACAGGGGTTCAGCCCCAGCATTTT

clone size: -
J gene: TRBJ2-3
D gene: -
V gene: TRBV3-1/TRBV3-2
CDR3 protein: CASSAYPADTQYF
CDR3 DNA: TGTGCCAGCAGCGCCTATCCCGCAGATACGCAGTATTTT